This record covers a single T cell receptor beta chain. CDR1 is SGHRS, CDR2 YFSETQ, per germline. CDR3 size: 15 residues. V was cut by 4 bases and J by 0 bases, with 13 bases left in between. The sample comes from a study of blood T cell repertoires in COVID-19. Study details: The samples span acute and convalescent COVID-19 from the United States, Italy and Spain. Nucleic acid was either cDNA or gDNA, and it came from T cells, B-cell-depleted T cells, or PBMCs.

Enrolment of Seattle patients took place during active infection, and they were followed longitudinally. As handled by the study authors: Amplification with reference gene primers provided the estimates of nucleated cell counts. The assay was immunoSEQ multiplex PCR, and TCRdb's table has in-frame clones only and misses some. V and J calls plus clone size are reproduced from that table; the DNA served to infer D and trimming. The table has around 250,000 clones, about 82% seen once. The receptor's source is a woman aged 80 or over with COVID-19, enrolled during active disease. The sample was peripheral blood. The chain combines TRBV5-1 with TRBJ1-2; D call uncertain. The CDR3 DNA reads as TGCGCCAGCAGCCCCCAGGATTTGCCTAACTATGGCTACACCTTC. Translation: CASSPQDLPNYGYTF.